This TCR beta chain was observed in a study of blood T cell repertoires in COVID-19 (TCRdb year 2020). Regarding the complete study: Samples covering the acute and convalescent phases of COVID-19 were provided by collaborators in the United States, Italy and Spain. The prospective study material was composed of cDNA or gDNA derived from T cells, B-cell-depleted T cells, or PBMCs. Deeply sampled blood TCRbeta repertoires from subjects exposed to, actively infected with, or recovered from COVID-19 were included in the dataset. Where available, HLA class I and class II types were obtained from metadata supplied by the sample provider rather than from assay-based typing. A de-identified subject ID, COVID-19 status, age in years and sex were almost always included in the sample metadata. Samples came from the ongoing ImmuneRACE study (first 160 participants) plus 1,254 subjects from 6 global collaborators. A freely available public database, intended as a resource for researchers studying the immune response to SARS-CoV-2, is where the repertoires were released. The paper as a whole reports these results and caveats: The quantity of clinical and demographic metadata differed by source and by participant and was supplied without curation.

Participants in the prospective study were enrolled through a virtual design, were aged about 18 to 90 years, and lived in roughly 24 United States geographic areas. In the prospective study, participants were assigned to cohorts based on the clinical history participants reported in a screening survey and a study questionnaire. A participant counted as exposed if, within 2 weeks of entering the study, that participant had been in contact with someone who had a PCR-confirmed or clinician-diagnosed COVID-19 case. In the prospective study, mobile phlebotomists collected whole blood, serum and a nasopharyngeal or oropharyngeal swab from each participant. Prospective study participants could optionally give additional blood draws and questionnaires over an approximately 2-month period. Before DNA extraction, blood samples from the prospective study were shipped at room temperature or frozen. TCRbeta CDR3 regions were amplified from genomic DNA using the immunoSEQ Assay, a bias-controlled multiplex PCR. As for the authors' bioinformatics: Within the assay, amplification of reference gene primers was used to estimate how many nucleated cells each sample contained. To quantify the absolute abundance of each unique TCRbeta CDR3 rearrangement, sequence reads were collapsed and filtered. For each sample, productive Simpson clonality was calculated by taking the square root of Simpson's diversity index across productive rearrangements. TCRdb stores this immuneACCESS table with in-frame sequences only. Part of the clones is absent; in the studies checked, under half of the shortfall reflects unresolved V genes, and no reason is known for the rest. V and J calls and clone size are as listed in that table; D and trimming were resolved from the DNA. In this sample the table shows 250,000 to 300,000 clones, roughly 91% of which occur a single time. The ten largest clones represent less than 3.5% of the sample.

Comments on this clone: Its antigen is unknown. No base qualities exist here, and no much larger clone lies one base off it.

CDR1 and CDR2 are read off the germline V gene (reference sequence) as GTSNPN and SVGIG. The junction shows trimming of 4 bases on V and 0 bases on J, and the gene matches do not reach 11 bases of it. Measured from the cysteine to the phenylalanine, the CDR3 is 17 residues long. Here the CDR3 DNA is all that survives: 51 bases in frame from base 1. The TCR sequence derives from a woman aged 45-59 years who had been exposed to COVID-19. The specimen was PBMCs or T cells enriched from blood (not recorded which). The rearrangement combines TRBV30 with TRBJ1-4; 7 junctional bases match TRBD1. The CDR3 is CAWKRDSKFATNEKLFF. The DNA sequence is as follows: TGTGCCTGGAAAAGGGACAGCAAATTCGCAACTAATGAAAAACTGTTTTTT.